This T cell receptor beta chain comes out of a study of vaccination effects on CD4 cells after COVID-19. About the research overall: Samples that were drawn after vaccination came a median of 72 days after the second dose.

Produced via immunoSEQ multiplex PCR; TCRdb's table is partial and in-frame only. The table shows roughly 41,000 clones, with around 70% occurring only once. As concerns this clone: Its antigen is not identified.

Antigen-specific CD4+ T cells were first expanded with viral peptide pools by the ViraFEST assay and only then sequenced. CD4+ T cell isolation took place after 10 days of culture. BNT162b2 vaccine or mRNA-1273 vaccine was given to participants in two doses. IL-2 medium was substituted for half the medium on days 3 and 7. The germline CDR1 and CDR2 sequences are MNHEY and SVGAGI. The CDR3 is 14 amino acids. V gave up 6 bases and J gave up 7 bases, with 18 bases separating them. This chain links TRBV6-5 with TRBJ2-5; the D is unclear. Sample: CD4+ T cells from PBMCs cultured with HCoV-OC43 spike peptides, taken after COVID-19 vaccination. This sample's subset: HCoV-OC43 spike overlapping peptide pool stimulation. The clonotype was recovered from a human donor who received a COVID-19 vaccine. Here the CDR3 DNA reads TGTGCCAGCAGGATAACTACCAACGCGTGGACCCAGTACTTC. Translating it yields CASRITTNAWTQYF.